These 14 T cell receptor beta chains originate from one sample sequenced in a study of shared clonotypes between healthy human individuals. Using immunoSEQ multiplex PCR, the repertoire was profiled, and TCRdb retains in-frame clones only, with some absent. The sample has millions of clones; about 95% are singletons. The naive CD8 population came from CD45RO-negative cells selected for CCR7, without terminally differentiated effector memory CD45RA+ cells. The sequenced material came from naive CD8+ T cells sorted from blood. These receptors originate from a man younger than 35 in good health.

The V and J genes are TRBV12-2 and TRBJ1-2. TRBV12-2 counts as a pseudogene. CDR3 length: 19 residues. The chain's CDR3 is CASRLAPMGEPRGDYGYTF. Here the CDR3 DNA reads TGTGCAAGTCGCTTAGCCCCGATGGGGGAGCCAAGGGGGGACTATGGCTACACCTTC.

The V call is TRBV9, the J call TRBJ2-1; 10 bases are shared with TRBD1. This CDR3 spans 17 amino acids. CDR1 SGDLS and CDR2 YYNGEE come from the germline V gene. V shed 3 bases, J shed 3 bases, and the junction held 9 bases outside the gene matches. DNA of the CDR3: TGTGCCAGCAGCGCGACGCCGGGGACAGGGGACTACAATGAGCAGTTCTTC. This sequence encodes CASSATPGTGDYNEQFF. Filled out from reference TRBV9 and TRBJ2-1, the complete variable domain reads DSGVTQTPKHLITATGQRVTLRCSPRSGDLSVYWYQQSLDQGLQFLIQYYNGEERAKGNILERFSAQQFPDLHSELNLSSLELGDSALYFCASSATPGTGDYNEQFFGPGTRLTVL.

This chain connects TRBV13 to TRBJ1-1, with 10 bases matching TRBD1. With V trimmed by 3 bases and J by 7 bases, 11 bases remained unmatched. Germline lookup yields CDR1 PRHDT and CDR2 FYEKMQ (reference sequence). CDR3 size: 16 residues. The CDR3: CASSFRQGASGFEAFF. CDR3 nucleotide sequence: TGTGCCAGCAGCTTCCGACAGGGGGCTTCGGGTTTTGAAGCTTTCTTT. The complete variable domain, with remaining parts taken from reference TRBV13 and TRBJ1-1, reads AAGVIQSPRHLIKEKRETATLKCYPIPRHDTVYWYQQGPGQDPQFLISFYEKMQSDKGSIPDRFSAQQFSDYHSELNMSSLELGDSALYFCASSFRQGASGFEAFFGQGTRLTVV.

This clone occurred a few times. The chain links TRBV27 to TRBJ2-6; 9 bases map to TRBD1. This CDR3 has 16 amino acids. CDR1 and CDR2 from the germline V gene are MNHEY and SMNVEV (reference sequence). The J segment lost 2 bases and the V segment lost 8 bases, leaving 7 bases of the junction unmatched. The CDR3 coding sequence is TGTGCCAGCGGTACCACAGGGGGCGCTGGGGCCAACGTCCTGACTTTC. Translating gives CASGTTGGAGANVLTF.

This clone was seen once. V gene TRBV5-1 combines with J gene TRBJ2-3, with TRBD2 identical over 9 bases. Germline V gene sequence: CDR1 SGHRS, CDR2 YFSETQ. Trimming cost V 0 bases and J 5 bases; bases outside gene matches: 7. The CDR3 loop spans 16 amino acids. Here the CDR3 DNA reads TGCGCCAGCAGCTTGGATTTAGCGGGAGAATTAGATACGCAGTATTTT. Translation gives CASSLDLAGELDTQYF.

The chain joins TRBV12-5 to TRBJ2-3; a weak D match, TRBD1 (5 bases). V lost 1 base to trimming and J lost 0 bases, with 8 bases between them. The CDR3 runs 15 residues. The germline gives CDR1 LGHNT, CDR2 FRNRAP. As DNA, the CDR3 is TGTGCTAGTGGTTTGGGGTGGGGCAGCACAGATACGCAGTATTTT. Protein product: CASGLGWGSTDTQYF.

The chain uses TRBV25-1 and TRBJ1-1; the D gene is possibly TRBD1 (5 bases). The CDR3 covers 14 residues. Germline CDR1 MGHDK, CDR2 SYGVNS. V was trimmed by 8 bases and J by 0 bases, leaving 13 bases between them. Here the CDR3 reads CASGVGQMNTEAFF. DNA of the CDR3: TGTGCCAGCGGGGTGGGGCAGATGAACACTGAAGCTTTCTTT.

For this clone: One junction end does not reproduce the germline sequence, and a read error may be involved. The J gene is TRBJ2-1, the V gene TRBV5-6; D gene unclear. CDR1 and CDR2 from the germline V gene are SGHDT and YYEEEE. CDR3 length: 13 residues. This chain's CDR3 is CASSSTIDNEEFF. Written as DNA, the CDR3 is TGTGCCAGCAGCTCGACAATCGACAATGAGGAGTTCTTC.

The chain is built from TRBV28 and TRBJ1-2, with D unclear. This CDR3 is 16 amino acids long. CDR1 is MDHEN and CDR2 is SYDVKM in the germline V gene. Trimming cost V 4 bases and J 2 bases, with 17 bases left between them. CDR3 DNA: TGTGCCAGCAGTTACAGTGAGGCAGCGTCGAACTATGGCTACACCTTC. It yields the protein CASSYSEAASNYGYTF.

This sequence joins TRBV10-3 and TRBJ2-1; D unresolved. This CDR3 region has 13 residues. The V and J ends lost 4 bases and 3 bases respectively, with 7 bases between them. The germline V gene encodes CDR1 ENHRY and CDR2 SYGVKD. The CDR3, as DNA: TGTGCCATCAGTGCCTCGGGCTACAATGAGCAGTTCTTC. Its protein product is CAISASGYNEQFF.

The gene calls are TRBV27 and TRBJ1-3; 7 nucleotides align to TRBD1. The CDR3 consists of 15 residues. The V segment lost 5 bases and the J segment 4 bases; nucleotides outside the gene matches: 8. Germline values: CDR1 MNHEY, CDR2 SMNVEV (reference sequence). CDR3 DNA sequence: TGTGCCAGCAGTCCATACAGGGGCTGGGGAAACACCATATATTTT. Its protein product is CASSPYRGWGNTIYF.

The V gene is TRBV19, the J gene TRBJ2-6; D may be TRBD1 (5 bases). CDR3 length: 17 amino acids. Germline V lookup: CDR1 LNHDA, CDR2 SQIVND (reference sequence). Trimming shortened V by 6 bases and J by 1 base, and 16 bases separated the two germline ends. The CDR3 spells CASSMMGPESGANVLTF. CDR3 DNA: TGTGCCAGTAGCATGATGGGGCCCGAATCTGGGGCCAACGTCCTGACTTTC.

The chain combines TRBV4-1 with TRBJ1-3; D not certain. CDR3 length equals 14 residues. The V end was cut by 2 bases, the J end by 0 bases, with 5 bases between. Germline V lookup: CDR1 MGHRA, CDR2 YSYEKL. CDR3 in amino acids: CASSQKDSGNTIYF. CDR3 in DNA: TGCGCCAGCAGCCAAAAAGACTCTGGAAACACCATATATTTT.

The chain has TRBV2 and TRBJ2-1; the D gene is possibly TRBD2 (6 bases). With 7 bases removed from V and 7 bases from J, the gap between germline ends came to 17 bases. This CDR3 has 14 residues. In germline, CDR1 is SNHLY, CDR2 FYNNEI. CDR3 sequence reads: CASILGGGWNEQFF. The CDR3 nucleotides read TGTGCCAGCATCCTAGGTGGGGGGTGGAATGAGCAGTTCTTC. Full variable domain (rest looked up from reference TRBV2 and TRBJ2-1): EPEVTQTPSHQVTQMGQEVILRCVPISNHLYFYWYRQILGQKVEFLVSFYNNEISEKSEIFDDQFSVERPDGSNFTLKIRSTKLEDSAMYFCASILGGGWNEQFFGPGTRLTVL.